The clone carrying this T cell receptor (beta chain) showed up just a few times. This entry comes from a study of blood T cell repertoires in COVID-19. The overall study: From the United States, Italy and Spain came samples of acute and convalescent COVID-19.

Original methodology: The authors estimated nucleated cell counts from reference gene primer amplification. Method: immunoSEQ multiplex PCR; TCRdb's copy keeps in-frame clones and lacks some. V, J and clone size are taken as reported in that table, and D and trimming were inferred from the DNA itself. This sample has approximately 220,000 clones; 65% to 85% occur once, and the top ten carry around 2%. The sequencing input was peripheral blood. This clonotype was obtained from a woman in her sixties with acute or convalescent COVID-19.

CDR3 in amino acids: CAWGKPGQSWGEQYF. The CDR3 nucleotides read TGTGCCTGGGGGAAACCGGGACAGTCATGGGGCGAGCAGTACTTC. The rearrangement joins TRBV30 to TRBJ2-7; TRBD1 matches at 7 bases. Germline assignment: CDR1 GTSNPN and CDR2 SVGIG (reference sequence). CDR3 size: 15 residues. With 5 bases clipped from V and 6 bases from J, the junction kept 16 bases outside the gene matches.